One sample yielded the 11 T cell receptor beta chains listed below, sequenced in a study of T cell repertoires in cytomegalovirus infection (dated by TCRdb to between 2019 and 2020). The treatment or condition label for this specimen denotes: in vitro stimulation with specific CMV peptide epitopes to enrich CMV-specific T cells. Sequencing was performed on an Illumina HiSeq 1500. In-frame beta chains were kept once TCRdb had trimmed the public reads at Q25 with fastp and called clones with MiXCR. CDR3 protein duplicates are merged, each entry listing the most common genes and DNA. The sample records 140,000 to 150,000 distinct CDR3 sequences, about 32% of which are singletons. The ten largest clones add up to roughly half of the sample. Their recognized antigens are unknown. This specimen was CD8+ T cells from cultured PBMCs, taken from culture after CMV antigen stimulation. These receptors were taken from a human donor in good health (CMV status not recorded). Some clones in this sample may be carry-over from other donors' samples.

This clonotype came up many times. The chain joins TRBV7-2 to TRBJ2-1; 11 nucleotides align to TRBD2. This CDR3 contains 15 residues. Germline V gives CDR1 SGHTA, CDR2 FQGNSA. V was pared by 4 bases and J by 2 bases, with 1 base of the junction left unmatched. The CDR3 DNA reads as TGTGCCAGCAGCTGGGGACTAGCGGCCTACAATGAGCAGTTCTTC. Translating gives CASSWGLAAYNEQFF.

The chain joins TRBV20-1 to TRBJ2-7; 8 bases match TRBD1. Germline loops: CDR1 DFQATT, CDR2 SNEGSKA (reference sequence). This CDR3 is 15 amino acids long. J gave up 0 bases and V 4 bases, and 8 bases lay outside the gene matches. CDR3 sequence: CSANSGQVRSYEQYF. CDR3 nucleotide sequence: TGCAGTGCTAACTCGGGACAGGTCCGCTCCTACGAGCAGTACTTC.

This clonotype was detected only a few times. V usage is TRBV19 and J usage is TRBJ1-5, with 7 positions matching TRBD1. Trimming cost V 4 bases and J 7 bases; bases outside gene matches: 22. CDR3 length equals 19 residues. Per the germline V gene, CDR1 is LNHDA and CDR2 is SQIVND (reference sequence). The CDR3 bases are TGTGCCAGTAGTAATGACAGGGCGAGGGTTTTATCCCCAAGCCAGCCCCAGCATTTT. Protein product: CASSNDRARVLSPSQPQHF.

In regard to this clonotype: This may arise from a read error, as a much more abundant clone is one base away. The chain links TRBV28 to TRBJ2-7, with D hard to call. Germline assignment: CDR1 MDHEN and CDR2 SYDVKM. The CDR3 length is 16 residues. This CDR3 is CASSFVPQESSYKQYF. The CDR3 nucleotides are TGTGCCAGCAGTTTTGTCCCCCAGGAGAGCTCCTACAAGCAGTACTTC.

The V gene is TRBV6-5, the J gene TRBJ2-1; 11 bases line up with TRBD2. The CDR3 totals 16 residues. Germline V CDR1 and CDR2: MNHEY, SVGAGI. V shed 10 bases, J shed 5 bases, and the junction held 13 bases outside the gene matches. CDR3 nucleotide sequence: TGTGCCACCTATACGTTAGCGGGGGGGCAAGACAATGAGCAGTTCTTC. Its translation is CATYTLAGGQDNEQFF.

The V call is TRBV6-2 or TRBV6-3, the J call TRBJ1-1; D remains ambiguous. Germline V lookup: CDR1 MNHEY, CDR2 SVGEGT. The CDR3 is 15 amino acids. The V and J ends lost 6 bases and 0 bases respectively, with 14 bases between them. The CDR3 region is CASSPLGSMNTEAFF. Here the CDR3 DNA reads TGTGCCAGCAGCCCCTTGGGCAGTATGAACACTGAAGCTTTCTTT.

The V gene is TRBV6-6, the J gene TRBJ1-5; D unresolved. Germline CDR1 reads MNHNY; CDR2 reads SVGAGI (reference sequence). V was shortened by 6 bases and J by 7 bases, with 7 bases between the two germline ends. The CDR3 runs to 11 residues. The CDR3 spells CASSPGQPQHF. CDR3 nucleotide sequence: TGTGCCAGCAGCCCCGGGCAGCCCCAGCATTTT.

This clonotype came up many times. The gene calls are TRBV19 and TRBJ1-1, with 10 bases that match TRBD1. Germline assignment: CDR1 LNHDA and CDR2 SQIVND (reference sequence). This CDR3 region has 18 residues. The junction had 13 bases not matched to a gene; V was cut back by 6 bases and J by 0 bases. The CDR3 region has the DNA TGTGCCAGTAGAAAAGAAGTCGGGACAGGGGACGTGAACACTGAAGCTTTCTTT. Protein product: CASRKEVGTGDVNTEAFF.

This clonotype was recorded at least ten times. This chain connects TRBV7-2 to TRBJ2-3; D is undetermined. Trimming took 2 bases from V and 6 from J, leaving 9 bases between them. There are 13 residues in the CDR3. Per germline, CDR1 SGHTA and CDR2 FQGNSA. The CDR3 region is CASSLIPADTQYF. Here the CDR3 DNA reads TGTGCCAGCAGCTTAATACCCGCGGATACGCAGTATTTT.

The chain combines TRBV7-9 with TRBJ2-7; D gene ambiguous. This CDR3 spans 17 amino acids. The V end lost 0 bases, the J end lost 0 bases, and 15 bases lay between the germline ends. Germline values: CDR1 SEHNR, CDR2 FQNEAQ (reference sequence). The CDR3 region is CASSLADGFQASYEQYF. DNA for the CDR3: TGTGCCAGCAGCTTAGCGGACGGATTTCAAGCCTCCTACGAGCAGTACTTC.

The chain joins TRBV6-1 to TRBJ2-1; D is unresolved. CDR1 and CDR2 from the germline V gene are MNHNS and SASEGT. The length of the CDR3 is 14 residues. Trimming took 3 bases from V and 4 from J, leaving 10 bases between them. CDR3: CASSDTIHYNEQFF. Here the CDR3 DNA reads TGTGCCAGCAGTGACACTATACATTACAATGAGCAGTTCTTC.